This is a list of T cell receptor beta chains from one sample in a study of technical replicates of blood from a handful of donors. Clones were read by immunoSEQ multiplex PCR, and TCRdb kept only the in-frame ones, dropping some. The repertoire holds about 67,000 clones, with around 97% as singletons. Material: T cells isolated from PBMCs. These TCRs come from a human donor in good health. CDR3s include the opening cysteine and the closing phenylalanine or tryptophan. A D gene is named only where the DNA matches it firmly. A row's size may be missing; if present it is once, few, many or a size class.

V	size	J	D	CDR3	DNA
TRBV6-5	.	TRBJ2-7	TRBD1	CASSYSGTGWGEQYF	TGTGCCAGCAGTTACTCCGGGACAGGGTGGGGCGAGCAGTACTTC
TRBV27	.	TRBJ1-5	TRBD1	CASSWTGREPQHF	TGTGCCAGCAGTTGGACAGGGAGGGAGCCCCAGCATTTT
TRBV5-1	.	TRBJ2-1	TRBD2	CASSFSSGVNNEQFF	TGCGCCAGCAGCTTCTCCAGCGGGGTTAACAATGAGCAGTTCTTC
TRBV4-1	.	TRBJ1-2	.	CASSQRRGYGYTF	TGCGCCAGCAGCCAACGCAGGGGCTATGGCTACACCTTC
TRBV7-2	.	TRBJ2-3	TRBD2	CASSFNGREDTQYF	TGTGCCAGCAGCTTTAACGGGAGGGAAGATACGCAGTATTTT
TRBV30	.	TRBJ2-2	.	CAWNIRANGELFF	TGTGCCTGGAACATCAGGGCTAACGGGGAGCTGTTTTTT
TRBV7-2	once	TRBJ1-4	.	CASSLDGRTNEKLFF	TGTGCCAGCAGCTTAGATGGGAGAACTAATGAAAAACTGTTTTTT
TRBV19	.	TRBJ2-7	TRBD2	CASSIGGSVYEQYF	TGTGCCAGTAGTATCGGGGGGTCCGTCTACGAGCAGTACTTC
TRBV4-1	.	TRBJ2-3	TRBD2	CASSQVLARSTDTQYF	TGCGCCAGCAGCCAGGTACTAGCGAGGAGCACAGATACGCAGTATTTT
TRBV7-2	.	TRBJ2-5	.	CASSLAGALETQYF	TGTGCCAGCAGCTTAGCAGGGGCCCTGGAGACCCAGTACTTC
TRBV13	.	TRBJ2-5	TRBD2	CASSLLTGRGETQYF	TGTGCCAGCAGCTTATTAACCGGGAGGGGAGAGACCCAGTACTTC
TRBV4-1	.	TRBJ1-1	.	CASSQDSRVPEAFF	TGCGCCAGCAGCCAAGATTCCAGGGTCCCTGAAGCTTTCTTT
TRBV7-9	.	TRBJ1-1	.	CASSLGQTPLEAFF	TGTGCCAGCAGCTTAGGGCAGACACCTCTTGAAGCTTTCTTT
TRBV6-1	.	TRBJ1-2	TRBD1	CASGTAFYGYTF	TGTGCCAGCGGGACAGCTTTCTATGGCTACACCTTC
TRBV19	.	TRBJ2-5	.	CASSMAETQYF	TGTGCCAGTAGTATGGCAGAGACCCAGTACTTC
TRBV5-1	.	TRBJ1-4	.	CASSSETGANEKLFF	TGCGCCAGCAGCTCCGAAACCGGAGCTAATGAAAAACTGTTTTTT
TRBV2	.	TRBJ1-2	.	CASMTGYGYTF	TGTGCCAGCATGACGGGCTATGGCTACACCTTC
TRBV5-1	.	TRBJ2-2	TRBD2	CASSWTSGYTGELFF	TGCGCCAGCAGCTGGACTAGCGGATACACCGGGGAGCTGTTTTTT
TRBV19	.	TRBJ1-4	TRBD1	CASSIPNRDRGEKLFF	TGTGCCAGTAGTATTCCTAACCGGGACAGGGGGGAAAAACTGTTTTTT
TRBV11-3	.	TRBJ2-3	TRBD2	CASSLEGLALDTQYF	TGTGCCAGCAGCTTGGAGGGACTAGCCTTAGATACGCAGTATTTT
TRBV27	.	TRBJ2-6	.	CASSSADSLPTLFSGANVLTF	TGTGCCAGCAGTTCGGCGGACAGTCTTCCAACCCTCTTCTCTGGGGCCAACGTCCTGACTTTC
TRBV11-3	.	TRBJ1-3	.	CASKAMGNTIYF	TGTGCCAGCAAAGCTATGGGAAACACCATATATTTT
TRBV6-5	.	TRBJ1-1	.	CASSYRPGSTEAFF	TGTGCCAGCAGTTACCGTCCGGGTAGCACTGAAGCTTTCTTT
TRBV19	once	TRBJ2-5	TRBD1	CASSTRQGWGETQYF	TGTGCCAGTAGTACCCGACAGGGATGGGGGGAGACCCAGTACTTC
TRBV4-3	.	TRBJ2-7	TRBD1	CASSQTDRSTYEQYF	TGCGCCAGCAGCCAGACGGACAGGTCTACCTACGAGCAGTACTTC
TRBV6-5	.	TRBJ2-3	.	CASSYSGGDTQYF	TGTGCCAGCAGTTACTCCGGGGGAGATACGCAGTATTTT
TRBV27	.	TRBJ2-7	TRBD2	CASTAGGLDEQYF	TGTGCCAGTACAGCGGGAGGGCTGGACGAGCAGTACTTC
TRBV6-4	.	TRBJ1-1	.	CASSDSTRGAPLPNTEAFF	TGTGCCAGCAGTGACTCGACAAGGGGCGCGCCCCTCCCGAACACTGAAGCTTTCTTT
TRBV11-2	.	TRBJ2-7	TRBD1	CASSPGTEAVYEQYF	TGTGCCAGCAGCCCAGGGACAGAGGCAGTCTACGAGCAGTACTTC
TRBV9	.	TRBJ2-6	.	CASSVLSGANVLTF	TGTGCCAGCAGCGTACTCTCTGGGGCCAACGTCCTGACTTTC
TRBV19	.	TRBJ1-5	TRBD1	CASSQTGAGGQPQHF	TGTGCCAGTAGTCAAACAGGGGCGGGAGGGCAGCCCCAGCATTTT
TRBV5-8	once	TRBJ1-4	.	CASSLETASNEKLFF	TGTGCCAGCAGCTTGGAGACCGCTAGTAATGAAAAACTGTTTTTT
TRBV28	.	TRBJ1-1	TRBD1	CASRKDRDHTEAFF	TGTGCCAGCAGAAAGGACAGGGATCACACTGAAGCTTTCTTT
TRBV30	.	TRBJ2-7	TRBD2	CAWSVRTSGSYEQYF	TGTGCCTGGAGTGTACGAACTAGCGGGAGCTACGAGCAGTACTTC
TRBV6-1	.	TRBJ1-2	TRBD1	CASTNRQGGFYGYTF	TGTGCCAGCACCAACCGACAGGGCGGATTTTATGGCTACACCTTC
TRBV7-3	.	TRBJ2-7	TRBD2	CASSSDGSSGRYEQYF	TGTGCCAGCAGTTCCGATGGGTCCAGCGGGAGATACGAGCAGTACTTC
TRBV6-1	.	TRBJ1-1	.	CASSARGMVAFF	TGTGCCAGCAGTGCCCGGGGGATGGTTGCTTTCTTT
TRBV7-2	.	TRBJ2-7	TRBD2	CASSFMLLRMGAGLREQYF	TGTGCCAGCAGCTTCATGCTCCTTCGAATGGGAGCGGGATTAAGGGAGCAGTACTTC
TRBV7-9	.	TRBJ1-5	TRBD1	CASSAGPGQGHFNQPQHF	TGTGCCAGCTCCGCTGGACCGGGACAGGGACATTTCAATCAGCCCCAGCATTTT
TRBV4-2	.	TRBJ2-7	.	CASSQAGFNYEQYF	TGTGCCAGCAGCCAAGCGGGGTTTAACTACGAGCAGTACTTC
TRBV6-1	few	TRBJ1-5	.	CASTPGHYQPQHF	TGTGCCAGCACTCCGGGACACTATCAGCCCCAGCATTTT
TRBV5-1	.	TRBJ2-7	.	CASSPSTRDPYEQYF	TGCGCCAGCAGCCCATCGACTAGGGACCCCTACGAGCAGTACTTC
TRBV6-5	once	TRBJ1-1	.	CASSYSFDTEAFF	TGTGCCAGCAGTTACTCGTTCGACACTGAAGCTTTCTTT
TRBV5-6	.	TRBJ2-7	TRBD2	CASSLVQGGTSREGEQYF	TGTGCCAGCAGCTTGGTTCAGGGAGGTACCTCGCGGGAGGGCGAGCAGTACTTC
TRBV5-6	.	TRBJ1-2	.	CASSSRTPNYGYTF	TGTGCCAGCAGCTCCAGGACACCTAACTATGGCTACACCTTC
TRBV4-2	.	TRBJ1-1	.	CASSHVQANTEAFF	TGTGCCAGCAGCCATGTTCAGGCAAACACTGAAGCTTTCTTT
TRBV6-5	.	TRBJ2-1	.	CASSLGSTEQFF	TGTGCCAGCAGCCTCGGGAGCACTGAGCAGTTCTTC
TRBV6-1	.	TRBJ1-1	.	CASSETPGSPNTEAFF	TGTGCCAGCAGTGAAACTCCAGGGTCTCCGAACACTGAAGCTTTCTTT
TRBV9	once	TRBJ1-2	TRBD1	CASSEGQGRGYTF	TGTGCCAGCAGCGAGGGACAGGGGAGAGGCTACACCTTC
TRBV6-5	.	TRBJ2-3	TRBD2	CASSSRLAEITDTQYF	TGTGCCAGCAGTTCCCGACTAGCGGAAATCACAGATACGCAGTATTTT
TRBV30	.	TRBJ2-4	TRBD1	CAWEGDRVNRNIQYF	TGTGCCTGGGAAGGGGACAGGGTAAACCGAAACATTCAGTACTTC
TRBV6-5	.	TRBJ2-2	TRBD2	CASSYGRALVGELFF	TGTGCCAGCAGTTACGGGAGGGCTCTTGTCGGGGAGCTGTTTTTT
TRBV5-1	.	TRBJ2-7	.	CASSLRINYEQYF	TGCGCCAGCAGCCTTAGAATTAATTACGAGCAGTACTTC
TRBV7-2	.	TRBJ2-1	TRBD2	CASSLTSGSRGEQFF	TGTGCCAGCAGCTTGACTAGCGGGAGTCGGGGTGAGCAGTTCTTC
TRBV7-9	.	TRBJ1-2	.	CASSLGSQPGGYTF	TGTGCCAGCAGCTTAGGGAGCCAGCCTGGTGGCTACACCTTC